Listed below are T cell receptor beta chains from one sample, sequenced in a study of cytomegalovirus exposure and HLA in healthy donors. Measured with immunoSEQ multiplex PCR; TCRdb has only the in-frame clones, and not every one. This table holds 38,000 or so clones. The sample comprised PBMCs. These receptors were collected from a man aged 40-55 years in good health and CMV-seropositive. The CDR3 runs from the conserved cysteine through the conserved F or W. Each record gives: V gene, clone size, D gene, CDR3 length, J gene, CDR3 DNA, CDR3 protein. The D gene is left open where the match is weak. A row's size may be missing; if present it is once, few, many or a size class.

TRBV9	-	-	14	TRBJ2-1	TGTGCCAGCAGCGTAGTGGAGGTTCCTAATGAGCAGTTCTTC	CASSVVEVPNEQFF
TRBV10-3	-	TRBD2	14	TRBJ2-1	TGTGCAATCAGGGGACTAGCGGGCGACAATGAGCAGTTCTTC	CAIRGLAGDNEQFF
TRBV6-5	-	-	14	TRBJ2-1	TGTGCCAGCAGTTACTCGAGGGATTACAATGAGCAGTTCTTC	CASSYSRDYNEQFF
TRBV18	-	TRBD1	15	TRBJ1-4	TGTGCCAGCTCACCCCGGGACAGCACTAATGAAAAACTGTTTTTT	CASSPRDSTNEKLFF
TRBV29-1	-	TRBD2	14	TRBJ2-2	TGCAGCGCCTGGGGACTAGCGGGAGCCGGGGAGCTGTTTTTT	CSAWGLAGAGELFF
TRBV1	-	-	16	TRBJ2-7	TGCACCAGCAGCCGAAAACCGGGACAGGGGCCTCTGCAGCAGTACTTC	CTSSRKPGQGPLQQYF
TRBV27	-	TRBD1	13	TRBJ2-7	TGTGCCAGCAGTTTTAGGACAGGGTCCGAACAGTACTTC	CASSFRTGSEQYF
TRBV10-3	-	TRBD2	14	TRBJ2-2	TGTGCCATTACGGAGCGGGAGTGGTCGGGGGAGCTGTTTTTT	CAITEREWSGELFF
TRBV7-2	-	TRBD1	15	TRBJ1-5	TGTGCCAGCAGCTTGACAGGGGGGAGCAATCAGCCCCAGCATTTT	CASSLTGGSNQPQHF
TRBV11-1	-	TRBD1	15	TRBJ2-7	TGTGCCAGCAGCTCACCGGGACAGGGGAGTTACGAGCAGTACTTC	CASSSPGQGSYEQYF
TRBV29-1	-	-	13	TRBJ2-7	TGCAGCGTTGAAGATCTTCAGGCAGACGAGCAGTACTTC	CSVEDLQADEQYF
TRBV7-9	-	TRBD2	14	TRBJ2-5	TGTGCCAGCAGCGGAACCGGGGGGGGAGAGACCCAGTACTTC	CASSGTGGGETQYF
TRBV28	-	TRBD1	12	TRBJ2-7	TGTGCCAGCAGTTTAGGGACAGGGGGAAAGTACTTC	CASSLGTGGKYF
TRBV9	-	-	14	TRBJ1-2	TGTGCCAGCAGCCAAATCCGCGGGGCAGGTGGCTACACCTTC	CASSQIRGAGGYTF
TRBV25-1	-	TRBD1	14	TRBJ1-5	TGTGCCAGCAGCACAGGGGGCAGGAATCAGCCCCAGCATTTT	CASSTGGRNQPQHF
TRBV7-2	-	TRBD2	13	TRBJ2-5	TGTGCCAGCAGCTGGGGGGGGTGGGAGACCCAGTACTTC	CASSWGGWETQYF
TRBV7-6	-	TRBD2	17	TRBJ2-5	TGTGCCAGCACCCTAGGGGCTAGCGGGAGCAATGGAGAGACCCAGTACTTC	CASTLGASGSNGETQYF
TRBV18	-	TRBD1	14	TRBJ1-1	TGTGCCAGCTCACTTACAGGGGGGGCCGCTGAAGCTTTCTTT	CASSLTGGAAEAFF
TRBV29-1	-	-	12	TRBJ1-2	TGCAGCGTTGATGAGACCGCGGTTGGCTACACCTTC	CSVDETAVGYTF
TRBV27	-	TRBD2	15	TRBJ2-1	TGTGCCAGCAGTTCCACTAGCGGAGGTCGGAATGAGCAGTTCTTC	CASSSTSGGRNEQFF
TRBV19	-	TRBD2	16	TRBJ2-7	TGTGCCAGTAGTCGACTAGCGGGAGCTGTTGAGTACGAGCAGTACTTC	CASSRLAGAVEYEQYF
TRBV5-4	-	TRBD2	14	TRBJ2-7	TGTGCCAGCAGCTTGGGGGGAGTAGCGGGAGAGCAGTACTTC	CASSLGGVAGEQYF
TRBV2	-	TRBD1	14	TRBJ1-4	TGTGCCAGCAGGGCCACAGGGGGAGGTGAAAAACTGTTTTTT	CASRATGGGEKLFF
TRBV30	-	-	9	TRBJ2-7	TGTGCCTGGGTGTCTGAGCAGTACTTC	CAWVSEQYF
TRBV7-2	-	TRBD2	15	TRBJ2-7	TGTGCCAGCAGCTTACGGCGGGGGTCCGGAGGAGAGCAGTACTTC	CASSLRRGSGGEQYF
TRBV27	-	-	17	TRBJ1-2	TGTGCCAGCAGTTTATCGGCAGGATGGTTGGCAAACTATGGCTACACCTTC	CASSLSAGWLANYGYTF
TRBV7-9	-	-	14	TRBJ1-2	TGTGCCAGCAGCTTGTTTAGGGCAGGGGAACACTACACCTTC	CASSLFRAGEHYTF
TRBV18	-	TRBD2	14	TRBJ2-1	TGTGCCAGCTCACCGCAGCGGGAAAGTAATGAGCAGTTCTTC	CASSPQRESNEQFF
TRBV29-1	-	TRBD1	15	TRBJ1-2	TGCAGCGTTATGACAGGGCCCCAGGTCAGAGGAGGCTACACCTTC	CSVMTGPQVRGGYTF
TRBV10-3	-	TRBD1	15	TRBJ1-1	TGTGCCATCAGTGAGCCCGGGACAGGGAACACTGAAGCTTTCTTT	CAISEPGTGNTEAFF
TRBV29-1	-	-	13	TRBJ2-4	TGCAGCGCCGACACAGGTACCAAAAACATTCAGTACTTC	CSADTGTKNIQYF
TRBV9	-	-	16	TRBJ2-1	TGTGCCAGCAGCGTAGCTGGGGGGAGCTCCTACAATGAGCAGTTCTTC	CASSVAGGSSYNEQFF
TRBV7-2	-	-	14	TRBJ1-5	TGTGCCAGCAGCTATAAAGGAGGGTATCAGCCCCAGCATTTT	CASSYKGGYQPQHF
TRBV5-1	-	TRBD1	15	TRBJ2-7	TGCGCCAGCAGCACCGGACAGGGTCGATCCTACGAGCAGTACTTC	CASSTGQGRSYEQYF
TRBV5-1	-	TRBD1	16	TRBJ1-2	TGCGCCAGCAGCTTGAACCGACAGGGGGTGAACTATGGCTACACCTTC	CASSLNRQGVNYGYTF
TRBV27	-	-	14	TRBJ2-3	TGTGCCAGCAGTTTATCGGAGGGAACGGATACGCAGTATTTT	CASSLSEGTDTQYF
TRBV7-2	-	-	17	TRBJ2-4	TGTGCCAGCAGCTTAGTTACAGTGGGTTTAGCCAAAAACATTCAGTACTTC	CASSLVTVGLAKNIQYF
TRBV9	-	-	14	TRBJ1-2	TGTGCCAGCAGCGTAGATACAGGGTCCTATGGCTACACCTTC	CASSVDTGSYGYTF
TRBV5-1	-	-	14	TRBJ1-2	TGCGCCAGCAGCTTGGGCCAGGCCTACTATGGCTACACCTTC	CASSLGQAYYGYTF
TRBV11-3	-	-	16	TRBJ1-6	TGTGCCAGCAGCCTTGGGGGTACAGGGATAAATTCACCCCTCCACTTT	CASSLGGTGINSPLHF
TRBV7-2	-	-	15	TRBJ2-7	TGTGCCAGCAGCTTATTAGTACGTACAGGGCGCGAGCAGTACTTC	CASSLLVRTGREQYF
TRBV2	-	-	14	TRBJ2-3	TGTGCCAGCAGTGACCGGGTTATCCCAGATACGCAGTATTTT	CASSDRVIPDTQYF
TRBV10-1	-	-	16	TRBJ1-5	TGCGCCAGCAGTCAGGACAGCCGAATAGCTGATCAGCCCCAGCATTTT	CASSQDSRIADQPQHF
TRBV7-3	-	TRBD2	15	TRBJ2-7	TGTGCCAGCAGCTCCGGACTAGCGGGGGATCGCGAGCAGTACTTC	CASSSGLAGDREQYF
TRBV13	-	-	16	TRBJ1-3	TGTGCCAGCAGCTTAGGCCAACATCTCTCTGGAAACACCATATATTTT	CASSLGQHLSGNTIYF
TRBV7-3	-	-	15	TRBJ2-1	TGTGCCAGCAGCTTAACCAGGGAAGGCTACAATGAGCAGTTCTTC	CASSLTREGYNEQFF
TRBV7-6	-	-	13	TRBJ1-1	TGTGCCAGCAGCAAACAGGAGAACACTGAAGCTTTCTTT	CASSKQENTEAFF
TRBV29-1	-	TRBD1	13	TRBJ1-1	TGCAGCGCGCAGGGGGCAGGAAGGACTGAAGCTTTCTTT	CSAQGAGRTEAFF
TRBV19	-	-	15	TRBJ2-3	TGTGCCAGTAGTCTGGGGGGAACCCGCACAGATACGCAGTATTTT	CASSLGGTRTDTQYF
TRBV4-1	-	-	13	TRBJ2-5	TGCGCCAGCAGCCAGGGCGAGCGGGAGACCCAGTACTTC	CASSQGERETQYF
TRBV2	-	-	13	TRBJ1-1	TGTGCCAGCAGGACCAGTCGGGACACTGAAGCTTTCTTT	CASRTSRDTEAFF
TRBV6-6	-	-	13	TRBJ1-5	TGTGCCAGCAGTGCTACAGGTGAACAGCCCCAGCATTTT	CASSATGEQPQHF
TRBV10-3	medium-sized	-	17	TRBJ1-5	TGTGCCATCAGTGAGTCTGGCTCCCGGGGGAGCAATCAGCCCCAGCATTTT	CAISESGSRGSNQPQHF
TRBV27	-	-	15	TRBJ1-5	TGTGCCAGCCAAGTCGGAGGGAGATACAATCAGCCCCAGCATTTT	CASQVGGRYNQPQHF
TRBV30	-	-	10	TRBJ1-2	TGTGCCTGGAGTTTAACAGTCTACACCTTC	CAWSLTVYTF
TRBV5-1	-	-	12	TRBJ2-3	TGCGCCAGCAGCTTAGCGGGAGATACGCAGTATTTT	CASSLAGDTQYF
TRBV28	-	-	16	TRBJ2-3	TGTGCCAGCAGTCCTATCGAGGGTGGTTTGGCAGATACGCAGTATTTT	CASSPIEGGLADTQYF
TRBV7-6	-	TRBD2	18	TRBJ2-7	TGTGCCAGCAGCTTAGGGCCCGAGGGACTAGCGGCGTCCTACGAGCAGTACTTC	CASSLGPEGLAASYEQYF
TRBV25-1	-	TRBD2	17	TRBJ2-5	TGTGCCAGCAGTGCCCTACCTGGGAGGGGACTCCAAGAGACCCAGTACTTC	CASSALPGRGLQETQYF
TRBV15	-	-	9	TRBJ2-2	TGTGCTAAATTCGGGGAGCTGTTTTTT	CAKFGELFF